The sample holds a few counts of the clone carrying this TCR beta chain. Its target is unknown. The data are from a study of identical twins. CDR3 length: 16 amino acids. Germline CDR1 and CDR2: LGHDT and YNNKEL (reference sequence). Trimming took 3 bases from V and 0 from J, leaving 14 bases between them. TCRdb analysed the 5' RACE reads with MiXCR anew, one entry per CDR3 protein. The data hold hundreds of thousands of distinct CDR3 sequences, with approximately 13% observed a single time. Overall study findings and caveats: Among beta out-of-frame sequences, excess sharing between twins appeared weaker. Memory repertoires showed no such pattern, whereas abundant cord blood beta clonotypes carried fewer insertions. Those out-of-frame alpha sequences shared by twins showed an excess of low generation probability.

The data were also submitted as part of a second study, on yellow fever vaccine responses in identical twins.

Sequences were obtained from PBMCs. The chain employs TRBV3-1 and TRBJ1-1; D is unresolved. The TCR originated in a woman between 18 and 30 years old in good health. The CDR3 DNA reads TGTGCCAGCAGCCAGGATCCCGCCCAGGTGAACACTGAAGCTTTCTTT. It encodes CASSQDPAQVNTEAFF.